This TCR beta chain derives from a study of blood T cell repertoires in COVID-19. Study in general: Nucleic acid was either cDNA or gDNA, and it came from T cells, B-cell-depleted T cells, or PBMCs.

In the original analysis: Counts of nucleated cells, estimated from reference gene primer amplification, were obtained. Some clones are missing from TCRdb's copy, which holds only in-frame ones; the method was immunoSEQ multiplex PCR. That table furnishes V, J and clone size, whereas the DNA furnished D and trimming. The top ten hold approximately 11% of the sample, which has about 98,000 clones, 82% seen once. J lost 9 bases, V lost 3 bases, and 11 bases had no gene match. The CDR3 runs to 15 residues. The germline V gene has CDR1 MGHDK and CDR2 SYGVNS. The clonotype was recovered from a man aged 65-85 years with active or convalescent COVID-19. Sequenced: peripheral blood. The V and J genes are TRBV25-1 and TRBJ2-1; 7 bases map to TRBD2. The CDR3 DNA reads TGTGCCAGCAGTGACCCGGGGAGGGAAAGTCGTGAGCAGTTCTTC. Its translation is CASSDPGRESREQFF.